Below are 20 T cell receptor beta chains sequenced from a single sample in a study of OX40 agonist ivuxolimab in advanced cancers. Produced via immunoSEQ multiplex PCR; TCRdb's table is partial and in-frame only. The data show 98,000 or so clones, roughly 94% seen once. The sequencing used CD4+ or CD8+ T cells sorted from blood, collected in a trial of the OX40 agonist ivuxolimab. The source of these receptors is an adult with an advanced solid tumor such as melanoma, head and neck, liver or kidney cancer.

The chain recombines TRBV14 with TRBJ1-2, with 7 nucleotides matching TRBD1. Germline CDR1 SGHDN, CDR2 FVKESK. There are 13 residues in the CDR3. J gave up 8 bases and V 5 bases, and 8 bases lay outside the gene matches. The CDR3 loop is CASSETGWGGYTF. As DNA, the CDR3 is TGTGCCAGCAGCGAGACAGGGTGGGGCGGCTACACCTTC.

The chain uses TRBV2 and TRBJ2-7; a weak D match, TRBD2 (5 bases). Germline V gene sequence: CDR1 SNHLY, CDR2 FYNNEI. Between the trimmed V and J ends, which lost 6 bases and 2 bases, there was a span of 8 bases. The CDR3 is 12 residues long. Here the CDR3 reads CASRRGTYEQYF. In DNA form, the CDR3 reads TGTGCCAGCAGACGGGGTACCTACGAGCAGTACTTC.

The chain carries TRBV18 and TRBJ2-1; D uncertain. This CDR3 has 15 residues. Germline CDR1 reads KGHSH; CDR2 reads LQKENI. Trimming left V 1 base short and J 0 bases short, with 7 bases between. The CDR3 protein is CASSPQGPSYNEQFF. The DNA of the CDR3 is TGTGCCAGCTCACCACAGGGCCCCTCCTACAATGAGCAGTTCTTC.

Written as DNA, the CDR3 is TGTGCCTCACAGGGCTCCTTCCAAGAGACCCAGTACTTC. This codes for CASQGSFQETQYF. V and J are TRBV30 and TRBJ2-5, with D perhaps TRBD1 (6 bases). Germline V gene sequence: CDR1 GTSNPN, CDR2 SVGIG (reference sequence). Trimming removed 7 bases at V and 1 base at J, with 13 bases between. This CDR3 has 13 residues.

V gene TRBV12-5 combines with J gene TRBJ1-2, with D possibly TRBD1 on 5 matching bases. Trimming shortened V by 1 base and J by 2 bases, and 8 bases separated the two germline ends. The germline V gene has CDR1 LGHNT and CDR2 FRNRAP. There are 14 residues in the CDR3. The CDR3 DNA is TGTGCTAGTGGTTTGGATGCAGGGAACTATGGCTACACCTTC. Translating it yields CASGLDAGNYGYTF.

CDR3 sequence: CASSPDPQANYGYTF. In DNA, the CDR3 is TGCGCCAGCAGCCCGGACCCCCAGGCGAACTATGGCTACACCTTC. The chain links TRBV5-1 to TRBJ1-2; D not certain. From germline, CDR1 is SGHRS and CDR2 YFSETQ. The ends were cut back, 4 bases at V and 2 bases at J, with 15 bases in the middle. This CDR3 contains 15 residues.

This chain uses TRBV7-2 with TRBJ2-1; tentatively, D is TRBD2 (5 bases). V lost 8 bases to trimming and J lost 4 bases, with 12 bases between them. CDR3 length: 13 amino acids. Germline lookup yields CDR1 SGHTA and CDR2 FQGNSA. CDR3 bases: TGTGCCAGCTGCCGGACTTTTTACAATGAGCAGTTCTTC. This translates into CASCRTFYNEQFF.

J is TRBJ2-7 and V is TRBV7-2; maybe TRBD1 (6 bases). Trimming took off 0 bases at V and 1 base at J, with 16 bases between the two ends. This CDR3 has 17 amino acids. The germline gives CDR1 SGHTA, CDR2 FQGNSA. DNA for the CDR3: TGTGCCAGCAGCTTAGCGCTAACAGGGTTGGGGTCCTACGAGCAGTACTTC. Its translation: CASSLALTGLGSYEQYF.

The chain carries TRBV5-1 and TRBJ1-3; 8 nucleotides match TRBD1. This CDR3 region has 18 residues. The ends lost 0 bases at V and 0 bases at J; junction bases unmatched: 8. Germline values: CDR1 SGHRS, CDR2 YFSETQ. Here the CDR3 DNA reads TGCGCCAGCAGCTTGGCTCCCGGACAGGGCTACTCTGGAAACACCATATATTTT. Translating gives CASSLAPGQGYSGNTIYF.

The chain recombines TRBV4-1 with TRBJ2-3; TRBD2 matches 12 bases. This CDR3 region has 17 residues. With 0 bases clipped from V and 1 base from J, the junction kept 2 bases outside the gene matches. CDR1 and CDR2 (germline): MGHRA, YSYEKL. CDR3 amino acids: CASSQDGTSGRTDTQYF. The CDR3 DNA follows: TGCGCCAGCAGCCAAGATGGGACTAGCGGGCGCACAGATACGCAGTATTTT.

J is TRBJ2-1 and V is TRBV28; D ambiguous. Trimming pared 6 bases from V and 0 bases from J, leaving 3 bases between. The CDR3 length is 12 residues. Germline CDR1 is MDHEN and CDR2 is SYDVKM. The CDR3 nucleotides are TGTGCCAGCAGGGGCTCCTACAATGAGCAGTTCTTC. Its translation: CASRGSYNEQFF.

The chain links TRBV7-2 to TRBJ2-5; 14 bases are shared with TRBD2. Trimming took 5 bases from V and 5 from J; bases not matched to a gene: 7. The germline V gene encodes CDR1 SGHTA and CDR2 FQGNSA. This CDR3 has 16 residues. The CDR3 sequence is CASSLRTSGGRETQYF. For the CDR3, the DNA is TGTGCCAGCAGCCTCAGGACTAGCGGGGGGCGGGAGACCCAGTACTTC.

V and J are TRBV6-5 and TRBJ1-1; D is unresolved. The CDR3 is made up of 15 amino acids. V lost 0 bases and J lost 0, with 8 bases in between. CDR1 and CDR2 from the germline V gene are MNHEY and SVGAGI. The chain's CDR3 is CASSYSRGVNTEAFF. The CDR3 DNA reads TGTGCCAGCAGTTACTCGCGGGGAGTGAACACTGAAGCTTTCTTT.

The rearrangement links TRBV5-1 to TRBJ2-5; 8 positions agree with TRBD2. The junction had 6 bases not matched to a gene; V was cut back by 1 base and J by 1 base. Germline V lookup: CDR1 SGHRS, CDR2 YFSETQ. The CDR3 covers 16 residues. The CDR3 sequence is CASSLNSGASQETQYF. Here the CDR3 DNA reads TGCGCCAGCAGCTTGAATAGCGGGGCCTCCCAAGAGACCCAGTACTTC.

The chain combines TRBV19 with TRBJ2-7; 8 nucleotides match TRBD2. J gave up 2 bases and V 1 base, and 4 bases lay outside the gene matches. CDR1 and CDR2 (germline): LNHDA, SQIVND (reference sequence). This CDR3 region has 15 residues. CDR3 bases: TGTGCCAGTAGTATAGCGGGGGGGCGCCCCTACGAGCAGTACTTC. Amino acids: CASSIAGGRPYEQYF.

In its sample, this clone was seen once. The chain employs TRBV7-9 and TRBJ2-5; D ambiguous. The CDR3 sequence is 13 residues long. Germline V gives CDR1 SEHNR, CDR2 FQNEAQ (reference sequence). The V and J ends lost 1 base and 5 bases respectively, with 8 bases between them. DNA for the CDR3: TGTGCCAGCAGCTTAGGGGCGGTGGAGACCCAGTACTTC. Its protein product is CASSLGAVETQYF.

The V gene is TRBV18, the J gene TRBJ2-5; TRBD2 might be the D (5 bases). CDR1 and CDR2 (germline): KGHSH, LQKENI. The CDR3 has 14 residues. Trimming shortened V by 0 bases and J by 5 bases, and 10 bases separated the two germline ends. The CDR3 reads CASSPPGLVETQYF. The CDR3 bases are TGTGCCAGCTCACCACCTGGACTTGTGGAGACCCAGTACTTC.

The chain combines TRBV19 with TRBJ1-1; D unresolved. CDR1 is LNHDA, CDR2 SQIVND, per germline (reference sequence). With 2 bases removed from V and 4 bases from J, the gap between germline ends came to 8 bases. The CDR3 extends over 13 amino acids. The CDR3 DNA is TGTGCCAGTAGTATAAGCGAAGTCACTGAAGCTTTCTTT. It encodes CASSISEVTEAFF. The full variable domain, with the rest looked up from reference TRBV19 and TRBJ1-1, is DGGITQSPKYLFRKEGQNVTLSCEQNLNHDAMYWYRQDPGQGLRLIYYSQIVNDFQKGDIAEGYSVSREKKESFPLTVTSAQKNPTAFYLCASSISEVTEAFFGQGTRLTVV.

The rearrangement links TRBV29-1 to TRBJ1-2; D is ambiguous. Per the germline V gene, CDR1 is SQVTM and CDR2 is ANQGSEA. V lost 4 bases to trimming and J lost 1 base, with 16 bases between them. The CDR3 consists of 15 residues. The CDR3 loop reads CSVVGSGSGNYGYTF. The DNA of the CDR3 is TGCAGCGTTGTAGGCTCCGGTAGCGGTAACTATGGCTACACCTTC.

This chain connects TRBV19 to TRBJ2-5; 16 bases are a match to TRBD2. Germline values: CDR1 LNHDA, CDR2 SQIVND (reference sequence). This CDR3 comprises 17 residues. With V trimmed by 8 bases and J by 2 bases, 8 bases remained unmatched. CDR3 nucleotide sequence: TGTGCCAGTGGGACTAGCGGGAGGGCCGCAGGGCAAGAGACCCAGTACTTC. It codes for CASGTSGRAAGQETQYF.